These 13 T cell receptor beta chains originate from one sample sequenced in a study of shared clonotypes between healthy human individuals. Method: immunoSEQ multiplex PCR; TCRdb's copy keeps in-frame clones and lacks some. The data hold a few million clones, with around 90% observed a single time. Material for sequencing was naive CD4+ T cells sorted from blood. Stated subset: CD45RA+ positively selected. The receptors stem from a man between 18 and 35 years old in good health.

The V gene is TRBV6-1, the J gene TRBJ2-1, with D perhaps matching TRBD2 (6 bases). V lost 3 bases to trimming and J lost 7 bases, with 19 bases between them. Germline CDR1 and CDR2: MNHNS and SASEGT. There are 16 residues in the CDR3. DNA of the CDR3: TGTGCCAGCAGTGACCCTTGGAGGGTCCGGACTAATGAGCAGTTCTTC. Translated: CASSDPWRVRTNEQFF.

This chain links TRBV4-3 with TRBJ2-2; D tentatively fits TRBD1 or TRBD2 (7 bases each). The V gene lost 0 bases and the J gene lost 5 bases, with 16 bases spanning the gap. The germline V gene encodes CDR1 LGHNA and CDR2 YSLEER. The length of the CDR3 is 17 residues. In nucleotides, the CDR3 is TGCGCCAGCAGCCAAGATCACAGGGGAGGGTCGACCGGGGAGCTGTTTTTT. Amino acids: CASSQDHRGGSTGELFF.

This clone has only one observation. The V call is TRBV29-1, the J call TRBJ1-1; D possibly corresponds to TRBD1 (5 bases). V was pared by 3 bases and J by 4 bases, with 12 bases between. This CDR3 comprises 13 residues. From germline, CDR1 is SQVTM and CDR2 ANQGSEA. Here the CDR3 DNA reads TGCAGCGTTGATATAGGGGCGCGCACTGAAGCTTTCTTT. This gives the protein CSVDIGARTEAFF. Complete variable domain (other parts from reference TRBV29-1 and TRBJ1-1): SAVISQKPSRDICQRGTSLTIQCQVDSQVTMMFWYRQQPGQSLTLIATANQGSEATYESGFVIDKFPISRPNLTFSTLTVSNMSPEDSSIYLCSVDIGARTEAFFGQGTRLTVV.

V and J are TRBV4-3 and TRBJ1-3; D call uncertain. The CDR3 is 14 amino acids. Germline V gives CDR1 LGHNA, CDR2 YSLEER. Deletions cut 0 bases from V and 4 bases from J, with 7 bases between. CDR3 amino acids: CASSQDNLGNTIYF. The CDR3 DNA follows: TGCGCCAGCAGCCAAGATAACCTCGGAAACACCATATATTTT.

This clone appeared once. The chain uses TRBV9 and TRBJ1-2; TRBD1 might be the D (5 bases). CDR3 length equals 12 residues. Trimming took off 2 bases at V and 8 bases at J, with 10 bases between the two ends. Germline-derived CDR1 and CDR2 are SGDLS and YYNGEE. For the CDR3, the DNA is TGTGCCAGCAGCGTCGGAGGGGTCGGCTACACCTTC. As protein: CASSVGGVGYTF.

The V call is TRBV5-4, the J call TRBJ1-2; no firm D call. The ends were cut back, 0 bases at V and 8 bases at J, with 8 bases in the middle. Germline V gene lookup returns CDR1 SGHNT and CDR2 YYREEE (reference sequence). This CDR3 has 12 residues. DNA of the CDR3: TGTGCCAGCAGCTTGGATACCTCCGGCTACACCTTC. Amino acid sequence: CASSLDTSGYTF.

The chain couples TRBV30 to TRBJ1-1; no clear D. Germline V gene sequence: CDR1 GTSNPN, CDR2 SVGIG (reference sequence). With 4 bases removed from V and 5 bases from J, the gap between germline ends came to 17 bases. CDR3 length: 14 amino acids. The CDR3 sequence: CAWTRASGYTEAFF. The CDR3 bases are TGTGCCTGGACCCGGGCCTCGGGGTATACTGAAGCTTTCTTT.

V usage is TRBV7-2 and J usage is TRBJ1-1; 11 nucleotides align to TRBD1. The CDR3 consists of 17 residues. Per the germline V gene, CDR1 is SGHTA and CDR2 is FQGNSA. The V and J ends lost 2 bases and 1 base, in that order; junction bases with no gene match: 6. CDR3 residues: CASSLRTGGGGNTEAFF. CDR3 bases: TGTGCCAGCAGCTTAAGGACAGGGGGCGGTGGGAACACTGAAGCTTTCTTT.

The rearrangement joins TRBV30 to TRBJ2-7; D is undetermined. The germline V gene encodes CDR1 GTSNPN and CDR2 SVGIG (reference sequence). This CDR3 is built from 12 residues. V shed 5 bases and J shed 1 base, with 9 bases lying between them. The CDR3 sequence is CAWGPQSYEQYF. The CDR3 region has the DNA TGTGCCTGGGGTCCGCAGTCCTACGAGCAGTACTTC.

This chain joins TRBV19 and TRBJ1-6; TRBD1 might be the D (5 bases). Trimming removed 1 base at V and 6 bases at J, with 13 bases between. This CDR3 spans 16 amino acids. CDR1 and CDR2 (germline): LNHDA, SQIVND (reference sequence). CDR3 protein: CASSIVTGTGNSPLHF. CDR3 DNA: TGTGCCAGTAGTATAGTCACCGGGACGGGTAATTCACCCCTCCACTTT. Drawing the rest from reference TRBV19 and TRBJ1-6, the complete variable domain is DGGITQSPKYLFRKEGQNVTLSCEQNLNHDAMYWYRQDPGQGLRLIYYSQIVNDFQKGDIAEGYSVSREKKESFPLTVTSAQKNPTAFYLCASSIVTGTGNSPLHFGNGTRLTVT.

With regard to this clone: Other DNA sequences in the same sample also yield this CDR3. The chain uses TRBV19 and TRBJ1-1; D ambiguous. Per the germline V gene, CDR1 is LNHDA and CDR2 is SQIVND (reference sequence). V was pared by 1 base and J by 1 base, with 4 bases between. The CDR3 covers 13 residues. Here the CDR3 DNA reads TGTGCCAGTAGTATAGGACCGAACACTGAAGCTTTCTTT. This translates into CASSIGPNTEAFF. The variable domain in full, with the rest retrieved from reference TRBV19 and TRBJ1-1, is DGGITQSPKYLFRKEGQNVTLSCEQNLNHDAMYWYRQDPGQGLRLIYYSQIVNDFQKGDIAEGYSVSREKKESFPLTVTSAQKNPTAFYLCASSIGPNTEAFFGQGTRLTVV.

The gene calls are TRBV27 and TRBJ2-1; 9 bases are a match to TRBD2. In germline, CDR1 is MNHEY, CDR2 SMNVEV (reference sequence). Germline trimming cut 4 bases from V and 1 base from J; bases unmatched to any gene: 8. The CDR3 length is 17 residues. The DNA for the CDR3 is TGTGCCAGCAGTTCCAATAGCGGGGGCGTATCCTACAATGAGCAGTTCTTC. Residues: CASSSNSGGVSYNEQFF.

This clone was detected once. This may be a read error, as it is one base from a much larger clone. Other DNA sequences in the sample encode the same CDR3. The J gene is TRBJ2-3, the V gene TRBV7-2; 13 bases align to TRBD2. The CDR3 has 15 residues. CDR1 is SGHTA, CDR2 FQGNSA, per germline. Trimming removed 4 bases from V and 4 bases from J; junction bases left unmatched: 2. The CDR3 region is CASSSGLAGADTQYF. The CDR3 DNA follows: TGTGCCAGCAGCTCAGGACTAGCGGGAGCAGATACGCAGTATTTT.